The TCR beta chain under discussion was sequenced for a study of cytomegalovirus exposure and HLA in healthy donors. Study in general: Early on, a data release was issued that held tens of millions of unique TCRs from HLA-typed donors. General study findings and limits: Donors belonging to an Asian-associated ancestry cluster reportedly showed fewer N-insertions in productive TCRs than the approximately 700-donor mean, according to what a later analysis found. A later analysis linked around 17,000 TCR beta sequences to HLA alleles at 0.05 false discovery rate.

Remarks on this clone: What it recognizes is unknown.

The CDR3 totals 16 residues. CDR1 is MNHEY and CDR2 is SMNVEV in the germline V gene (reference sequence). V was pared by 6 bases and J by 8 bases, with 9 bases of the junction left unmatched. Primers: 60 Vbeta forward and 13 Jbeta reverse. Profiled with immunoSEQ multiplex PCR; TCRdb holds only in-frame clones, not every one. Among about 70,000 clones listed, 70% to 90% were seen once. All the people who gave samples were healthy bone marrow donors. The specimen was PBMCs. The V gene is TRBV27, the J gene TRBJ2-1; TRBD2 matches 14 bases. This clonotype was obtained from a woman aged 25 to 39 in good health and CMV-seronegative. This CDR3 is CASRKGLAGGMDEQFF. The CDR3 DNA reads TGTGCCAGCAGAAAAGGACTAGCGGGAGGAATGGATGAGCAGTTCTTC.